These 17 T cell receptor beta chains were sequenced from one sample in a study of blood T cell repertoires in COVID-19. The assay was immunoSEQ multiplex PCR, and TCRdb's table has in-frame clones only and misses some. The table has 200,000 to 250,000 clones, 87% seen once; the top ten hold approximately 10%. Sequences were obtained from PBMCs or T cells enriched from blood (not recorded which). The receptors come from a man younger than 40 who had recovered from COVID-19.

CDR3 loop: CASSPGDTRQETQYF. For the CDR3, the DNA is TGTGCCAGTAGTCCAGGGGATACGAGACAAGAGACCCAGTACTTC. The V and J genes are TRBV19 and TRBJ2-5; TRBD1 is a possible D gene (6 bases). Looked up from germline, CDR1 is LNHDA and CDR2 is SQIVND (reference sequence). The CDR3 totals 15 residues. The ends were cut back, 5 bases at V and 2 bases at J, with 15 bases in the middle.

The chain combines TRBV27 with TRBJ2-1; TRBD2 matches at 9 bases. V shed 5 bases and J 6 bases; nucleotides not matched to a gene: 2. This CDR3 contains 13 residues. The germline gives CDR1 MNHEY, CDR2 SMNVEV (reference sequence). CDR3 sequence (DNA): TGTGCCAGCAGTGTGCGGGGGGGCAATGAGCAGTTCTTC. Translating it yields CASSVRGGNEQFF.

The rearrangement uses TRBV4-1 and TRBJ1-2; no clear D. Germline V lookup: CDR1 MGHRA, CDR2 YSYEKL. CDR3 size: 11 residues. Trimming cost V 0 bases and J 7 bases, with 3 bases left between them. The CDR3 sequence is CASSQDSGYTF. CDR3 DNA: TGCGCCAGCAGCCAAGATAGTGGCTACACCTTC.

The chain links TRBV5-1 to TRBJ1-1; the D gene is possibly TRBD1 (6 bases). Trimming cost V 7 bases and J 0 bases, with 13 bases left between them. Germline CDR1 and CDR2: SGHRS and YFSETQ. The length of the CDR3 is 14 residues. CDR3 nucleotides: TGCGCCAGCGGTACAGGGTCGATGAACACTGAAGCTTTCTTT. Translated, it gives CASGTGSMNTEAFF.

The sample holds one count of this clone. V is TRBV24-1 and J is TRBJ1-5; 9 bases map to TRBD1. Germline V gene sequence: CDR1 KGHDR, CDR2 SFDVKD. The J segment lost 4 bases and the V segment lost 5 bases, leaving 5 bases of the junction unmatched. The CDR3 totals 15 residues. CDR3 sequence: CATSGRQGGNQPQHF. The CDR3 DNA reads as TGTGCCACCAGTGGACGACAGGGGGGGAATCAGCCCCAGCATTTT.

This chain uses TRBV6-5 with TRBJ1-4, with TRBD1 matching 9 bases. The CDR3 consists of 14 residues. The J segment lost 4 bases and the V segment lost 4 bases, leaving 1 base of the junction unmatched. Per the germline V gene, CDR1 is MNHEY and CDR2 is SVGAGI. CDR3 in DNA: TGTGCCAGCAGTTGGGGACAGGGTAATGAAAAACTGTTTTTT. Translated, it gives CASSWGQGNEKLFF.

The rearrangement links TRBV19 to TRBJ1-4, with D unresolved. The ends were cut back, 6 bases at V and 14 bases at J, with 13 bases in the middle. The length of the CDR3 is 11 residues. The germline CDR1 and CDR2 sequences are LNHDA and SQIVND (reference sequence). The CDR3 protein is CASSAVSWLFF. CDR3 nucleotide sequence: TGTGCCAGTAGCGCGGTTTCATGGCTGTTTTTT.

V usage is TRBV27 and J usage is TRBJ2-1; 8 bases are a match to TRBD2. The V gene's germline CDR1 is MNHEY and CDR2 SMNVEV (reference sequence). CDR3 size: 14 residues. The ends lost 7 bases at V and 6 bases at J; junction bases unmatched: 8. This CDR3 reads CASTLTGTSNEQFF. CDR3 bases: TGTGCCAGCACCCTCACCGGGACTAGCAATGAGCAGTTCTTC.

The rearrangement links TRBV11-3 to TRBJ2-1, with 12 bases identical to TRBD2. CDR1 is SGHNT and CDR2 is YENEEA in the germline V gene. The CDR3 spans 18 residues. The V and J ends lost 2 bases and 9 bases, in that order; junction bases with no gene match: 14. CDR3 protein: CASSLSDRLAGEGVEQFF. The CDR3 region has the DNA TGTGCCAGCAGCTTATCCGACAGACTAGCGGGAGAAGGGGTTGAGCAGTTCTTC.

The gene calls are TRBV7-9 and TRBJ2-1; perhaps TRBD2 as D (5 bases). The CDR3 consists of 14 residues. The V and J ends lost 0 bases and 7 bases respectively, with 10 bases between them. Germline CDR1 and CDR2: SEHNR and FQNEAQ (reference sequence). The CDR3 DNA sequence: TGTGCCAGCAGCTTAGCGGGAGTAGGTAATGAGCAGTTCTTC. Protein sequence: CASSLAGVGNEQFF.

The rearrangement joins TRBV10-1 to TRBJ1-5; 9 nucleotides line up with TRBD1. Trimming took 2 bases from V and 3 from J; bases not matched to a gene: 5. This CDR3 region has 16 residues. The germline gives CDR1 WNHNN, CDR2 SYGVQD (reference sequence). As DNA, the CDR3 is TGCGCCAGCAGTGAGGGCGGGACAGGGATCAATCAGCCCCAGCATTTT. It translates to CASSEGGTGINQPQHF.

The chain joins TRBV11-2 to TRBJ1-5, with D possibly TRBD1 on 6 matching bases. The CDR3 contains 14 residues. Deletions cut 5 bases from V and 3 bases from J, with 11 bases between. Looked up from germline, CDR1 is SGHAT and CDR2 is FQNNGV. As DNA, the CDR3 is TGTGCCAGCAGCCCAGGACAGAACAATCAGCCCCAGCATTTT. Encoded protein: CASSPGQNNQPQHF.

This clone was observed a single time. Other DNA sequences within the sample encode an identical CDR3. The chain is built from TRBV7-8 and TRBJ1-5; TRBD1 agrees at 7 bases. This CDR3 spans 15 amino acids. The V gene end was trimmed by 1 base and the J gene end by 2 bases; junction bases not matched to a gene: 2. The germline CDR1 and CDR2 sequences are SGHVS and FQNEAQ. The CDR3 loop is CASSLGTGGNQPQHF. The CDR3 DNA reads as TGTGCCAGCAGCTTAGGAACAGGGGGCAATCAGCCCCAGCATTTT.

The chain carries TRBV19 and TRBJ1-1, with D hard to call. Between the trimmed V and J ends, which lost 6 bases and 1 base, there was a span of 9 bases. CDR3 length: 13 residues. Germline V lookup: CDR1 LNHDA, CDR2 SQIVND (reference sequence). CDR3 in amino acids: CASRTTGNTEAFF. In DNA form, the CDR3 reads TGTGCCAGTAGAACTACGGGGAACACTGAAGCTTTCTTT. Drawing the rest from reference TRBV19 and TRBJ1-1, the complete variable domain is DGGITQSPKYLFRKEGQNVTLSCEQNLNHDAMYWYRQDPGQGLRLIYYSQIVNDFQKGDIAEGYSVSREKKESFPLTVTSAQKNPTAFYLCASRTTGNTEAFFGQGTRLTVV.

V is TRBV7-2 and J is TRBJ2-7; possible D gene TRBD2, 6 bases. CDR3 size: 14 residues. Per the germline V gene, CDR1 is SGHTA and CDR2 is FQGNSA. V lost 5 bases to trimming and J lost 7 bases, with 18 bases between them. DNA of the CDR3: TGTGCCAGCAGCAAAAGGGACTCTCCCGAGGAGCAGTACTTC. It yields the protein CASSKRDSPEEQYF. The entire variable domain, with the rest obtained from reference TRBV7-2 and TRBJ2-7, is as follows: GAGVSQSPSNKVTEKGKDVELRCDPISGHTALYWYRQSLGQGLEFLIYFQGNSAPDKSGLPSDRFSAERTGGSVSTLTIQRTQQEDSAVYLCASSKRDSPEEQYFGPGTRLTVT.

The chain uses TRBV2 and TRBJ2-7; D remains ambiguous. In germline, CDR1 is SNHLY, CDR2 FYNNEI. V was pared by 7 bases and J by 5 bases, with 9 bases between. This CDR3 is 11 amino acids long. CDR3 nucleotide sequence: TGTGCCAGCACCTTAGCCCACGAGCAGTACTTC. Protein sequence: CASTLAHEQYF.

The chain uses TRBV10-3 and TRBJ2-1, with TRBD2 matching over 11 bases. CDR3 length: 16 residues. Trimming at V came to 0 bases and at J to 8 bases, leaving 6 bases not matched to a gene. Germline V gives CDR1 ENHRY, CDR2 SYGVKD. In DNA, the CDR3 is TGTGCCATCAGTGAGTCGAGACTAGCGGGGTCCGATGAGCAGTTCTTC. Amino acids: CAISESRLAGSDEQFF.